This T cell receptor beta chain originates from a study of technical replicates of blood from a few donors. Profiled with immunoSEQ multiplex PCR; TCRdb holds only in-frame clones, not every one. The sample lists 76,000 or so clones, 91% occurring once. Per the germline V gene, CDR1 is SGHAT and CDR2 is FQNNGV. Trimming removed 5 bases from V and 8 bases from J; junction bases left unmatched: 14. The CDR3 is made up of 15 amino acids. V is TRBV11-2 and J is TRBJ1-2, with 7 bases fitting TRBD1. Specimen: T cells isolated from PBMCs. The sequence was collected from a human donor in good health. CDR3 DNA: TGTGCCAGCAGCCCTGGGACAGATTTCCTGCGCGGCTACACCTTC. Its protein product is CASSPGTDFLRGYTF.